This is a list of T cell receptor beta chains from one sample in a study of spatial heterogeneity in lung cancer. TCRdb itself ran the 5' RACE reads through MiXCR, one entry per CDR3 protein. The repertoire holds some 2,700 distinct CDR3 sequences, with 5.5% to 7.5% as singletons. The sample here was lung tumor tissue, taken at surgery. These TCRs come from a male donor with early-stage non-small cell lung cancer. Both conserved end residues are part of each CDR3. A D gene is named only where the DNA matches it firmly. For some rows the clone size is stated as once, few or many, or as a class when expanded; others skip it.

-	TRBV27	medium-sized	TRBJ1-3	15	CASSLMGARGNTIYF	TGTGCCAGCAGTTTAATGGGGGCGCGGGGAAACACCATATATTTT
TRBD2	TRBV28	medium-sized	TRBJ2-7	17	CASSLGVTSGITYEQYF	TGTGCCAGCAGTTTAGGGGTGACTAGCGGTATCACCTACGAGCAGTACTTC
TRBD1	TRBV7-6	medium-sized	TRBJ1-2	16	CASSPRQGQGARGYTF	TGTGCCAGCAGCCCGCGGCAGGGGCAGGGGGCGCGTGGCTACACCTTC
-	TRBV29-1	-	TRBJ2-3	13	CSVYTLDTDTQYF	TGCAGCGTTTATACGCTAGACACAGATACGCAGTATTTT
-	TRBV9	few	TRBJ2-6	15	CASSFKGSGANVLTF	TGTGCCAGCAGCTTTAAAGGCTCTGGGGCCAACGTCCTGACTTTC
-	TRBV6-5	many	TRBJ1-1	11	CATGPNTEAFF	TGTGCCACCGGACCTAACACTGAAGCTTTCTTT
-	TRBV6-2/TRBV6-3	large	TRBJ1-5	14	CASSSGGFNQPQHF	TGTGCCAGCAGTTCCGGGGGCTTTAATCAGCCCCAGCATTTT
TRBD1	TRBV29-1	-	TRBJ1-1	12	CSGDRGDTEAFF	TGCAGCGGGGACAGGGGGGACACTGAAGCTTTCTTT
TRBD2	TRBV10-3	many	TRBJ2-1	15	CAISEVAGQYNEQFF	TGTGCCATCAGTGAGGTAGCGGGACAATACAATGAGCAGTTCTTC
TRBD2	TRBV20-1	-	TRBJ2-1	15	CSAPGGTLAYNEQFF	TGCAGTGCTCCGGGGGGGACTTTAGCCTACAATGAGCAGTTCTTC
-	TRBV11-2	few	TRBJ1-5	13	CASSFWGGQPQHF	TGTGCCAGCAGCTTCTGGGGAGGACAGCCCCAGCATTTT
-	TRBV11-2	many	TRBJ2-3	16	CASSPRQAPLPDTQYF	TGTGCCAGCAGCCCCCGACAGGCCCCCCTCCCAGATACGCAGTATTTT
TRBD1	TRBV27	medium-sized	TRBJ2-3	14	CASSQNRGPHTQYF	TGTGCCAGCAGTCAGAACAGGGGGCCCCATACGCAGTATTTT
-	TRBV7-9	-	TRBJ2-2	15	CASSLISGRTGELFF	TGTGCCAGCAGCTTAATCTCAGGCCGAACCGGGGAGCTGTTTTTT
-	TRBV7-9	-	TRBJ1-1	15	CASSLATGHDTEAFF	TGTGCCAGCAGCTTAGCGACGGGACACGACACTGAAGCTTTCTTT
-	TRBV7-8	medium-sized	TRBJ2-7	16	CASSGARRSISYEQYF	TGTGCCAGCAGCGGAGCGAGGCGGAGTATCTCCTACGAGCAGTACTTC
-	TRBV7-9	few	TRBJ2-5	12	CASSHGSETQYF	TGTGCCAGCAGCCACGGTTCAGAGACCCAGTACTTC
TRBD2	TRBV20-1	many	TRBJ2-5	16	CSAEPGTSVFQETQYF	TGCAGTGCTGAGCCCGGGACTAGCGTCTTCCAAGAGACCCAGTACTTC
-	TRBV11-3	many	TRBJ2-5	14	CASSLGGTGETQYF	TGTGCCAGCAGCTTAGGAGGGACCGGGGAGACCCAGTACTTC
-	TRBV7-8	medium-sized	TRBJ1-5	14	CASSLTGRSQPQHF	TGTGCCAGCAGTCTTACAGGGCGAAGCCAGCCCCAGCATTTT
TRBD1	TRBV12-3/TRBV12-4	many	TRBJ1-2	14	CASRTLTGGYGYTF	TGTGCCAGCAGGACCTTGACAGGGGGTTATGGCTACACCTTC
-	TRBV5-6	many	TRBJ1-1	17	CASSLVARRGANTEAFF	TGTGCCAGCAGCTTGGTGGCGAGGCGGGGGGCGAACACTGAAGCTTTCTTT
-	TRBV2	many	TRBJ2-1	13	CASTELGYNEQFF	TGTGCCAGCACTGAACTAGGATACAATGAGCAGTTCTTC
-	TRBV6-5	-	TRBJ1-3	11	CASSYGNTIYF	TGTGCCAGCAGTTACGGAAACACCATATATTTT
-	TRBV7-8	few	TRBJ2-1	15	CASSLTHGTNNEQFF	TGTGCCAGCAGCTTAACCCACGGGACAAACAATGAGCAGTTCTTC
-	TRBV28	hyperexpanded	TRBJ2-5	17	CASSHNSAGPLGETQYF	TGTGCCAGCAGCCATAACAGTGCCGGGCCCCTCGGAGAGACCCAGTACTTC
TRBD1	TRBV7-2	few	TRBJ2-7	15	CASSLTRDRVYEQYF	TGTGCCAGCAGCTTGACCCGGGACAGGGTCTACGAGCAGTACTTC
TRBD2	TRBV27	medium-sized	TRBJ2-2	14	CASRRGGSAGELFF	TGTGCCAGCCGGCGGGGGGGGTCCGCCGGGGAGCTGTTTTTT
TRBD2	TRBV10-1	medium-sized	TRBJ2-3	18	CASSESVAGVGSTDTQYF	TGCGCCAGCAGTGAGTCTGTAGCGGGAGTAGGTTCCACAGATACGCAGTATTTT
-	TRBV29-1	medium-sized	TRBJ1-1	14	CSAGQGRENTEAFF	TGCAGCGCCGGCCAGGGACGGGAGAACACTGAAGCTTTCTTT
-	TRBV12-3/TRBV12-4	many	TRBJ2-5	15	CASSFETEYQETQYF	TGTGCCAGCAGTTTCGAGACAGAGTACCAAGAGACCCAGTACTTC
TRBD1	TRBV27	medium-sized	TRBJ2-7	14	CASRTGQGPNEQYF	TGTGCCAGCAGAACGGGACAGGGACCCAACGAGCAGTACTTC
-	TRBV7-9	medium-sized	TRBJ1-6	17	CASSRWEGSSYNSPLHF	TGTGCCAGCAGCCGATGGGAGGGGAGCTCCTATAATTCACCCCTCCACTTT
TRBD2	TRBV11-2	medium-sized	TRBJ2-1	15	CASTPLAGGRGEQFF	TGTGCCAGCACCCCTCTAGCGGGGGGGCGCGGTGAGCAGTTCTTC
-	TRBV7-9	many	TRBJ2-3	15	CASRPQGGQVDTQYF	TGTGCCAGCAGACCCCAGGGGGGGCAGGTAGATACGCAGTATTTT
TRBD1	TRBV6-5	large	TRBJ1-5	15	CASRQGTGGDQPQHF	TGTGCCAGCAGACAAGGGACAGGGGGGGATCAGCCCCAGCATTTT
-	TRBV29-1	medium-sized	TRBJ2-3	13	CSVTTGNFDTQYF	TGCAGCGTTACCACCGGGAATTTCGATACGCAGTATTTT
-	TRBV6-6	medium-sized	TRBJ1-2	17	CASSYPEGNQGPYGYTF	TGTGCCAGCAGTTACCCGGAAGGGAATCAGGGCCCCTATGGCTACACCTTC
-	TRBV20-1	many	TRBJ2-3	10	CSAHLDTQYF	TGCAGTGCTCATTTAGATACGCAGTATTTT
-	TRBV20-1	few	TRBJ2-7	13	CSASKGWGYEQYF	TGCAGTGCTAGTAAGGGCTGGGGATACGAGCAGTACTTC
-	TRBV19	many	TRBJ1-5	13	CASSIEVGAPQHF	TGTGCCAGTAGTATCGAGGTGGGTGCGCCCCAGCATTTT
-	TRBV14	-	TRBJ2-7	15	CASSQKGLLTYEQYF	TGTGCCAGCAGCCAAAAGGGTCTACTAACATACGAGCAGTACTTC
-	TRBV5-4	medium-sized	TRBJ1-1	13	CASSLGANTEAFF	TGTGCCAGCAGCTTGGGGGCGAACACTGAAGCTTTCTTT